Described below is a single T cell receptor (beta chain) sequence and its context. The antigen remains undetermined. The sample is drawn from a study of T-cell reconstitution after alpha-beta-depleted transplantation in children. Preparation of the TCRbeta library used unique molecular identifiers. TCRdb re-analysed the PCR reads in MiXCR, keeping a single row per CDR3 protein. Of about 580,000 distinct CDR3 sequences in the sample, over 20% were seen once. Study findings and constraints: At one year after transplant, newly produced T cells mostly accounted for T-cell counts and diversity.

Germline V gene sequence: CDR1 DFQATT, CDR2 SNEGSKA (reference sequence). CDR3 length: 15 residues. Trimming pared 3 bases from V and 4 bases from J, leaving 16 bases between. V is TRBV20-1 and J is TRBJ1-5; TRBD1 is a possible D gene (6 bases). Sequenced here: PBMCs, sampled before TCRalphabeta/CD19-depleted stem cell transplant. The receptor comes from a boy under two years old with Wiskott-Aldrich syndrome, due to receive a stem cell transplant. The CDR3 nucleotides are TGCAGTGCTAGTCGCAGGGGATTCGGAAATCAGCCCCAGCATTTT. Protein: CSASRRGFGNQPQHF.